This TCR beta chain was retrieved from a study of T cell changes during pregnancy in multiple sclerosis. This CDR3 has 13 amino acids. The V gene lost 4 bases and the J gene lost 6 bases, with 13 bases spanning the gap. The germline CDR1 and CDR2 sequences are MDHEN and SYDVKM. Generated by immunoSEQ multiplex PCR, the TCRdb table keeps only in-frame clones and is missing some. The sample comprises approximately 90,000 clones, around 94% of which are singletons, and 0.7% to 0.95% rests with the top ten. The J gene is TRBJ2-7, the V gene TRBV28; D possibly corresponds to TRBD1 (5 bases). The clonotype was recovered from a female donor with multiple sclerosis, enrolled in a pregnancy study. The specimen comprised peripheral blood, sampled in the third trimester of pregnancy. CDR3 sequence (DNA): TGTGCCAGCAGTTATGTACAGGCGAGCGAGCAGTACTTC. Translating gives CASSYVQASEQYF.